This section outlines one T cell receptor beta chain sequence together with its context. Its antigen is unidentified. This sample was included in a study of cytomegalovirus exposure and HLA in healthy donors. Study-wide results and caveats: That first-cohort TCR clusters tended to co-occur in the 90 to 150 validation repertoires was found in a later analysis. It was reportedly the case that the classifier diagnosed cytomegalovirus status with high specificity and sensitivity. Researchers counted around 160 TCR beta chains as cytomegalovirus-associated. Rare TCR sequences predominated, though certain public TCRs were found in many donors.

The repertoire was sequenced with immunoSEQ multiplex PCR; TCRdb's copy has only in-frame clones and lacks some. Of 180,000 or so clones listed, about 87% are singletons. V dropped 3 bases and J dropped 6; count of bases not matched to a gene: 5. From germline, CDR1 is SNHLY and CDR2 FYNNEI. The CDR3 covers 14 residues. The chain combines TRBV2 with TRBJ1-5, with 7 positions matching TRBD1. The sequenced sample was PBMCs. The receptor was isolated from a woman aged 25-40 years in good health and CMV-seronegative. CDR3 DNA sequence: TGTGCCAGCAGTGACAGGGGGTACGGTCAGCCCCAGCATTTT. Translated, it gives CASSDRGYGQPQHF.